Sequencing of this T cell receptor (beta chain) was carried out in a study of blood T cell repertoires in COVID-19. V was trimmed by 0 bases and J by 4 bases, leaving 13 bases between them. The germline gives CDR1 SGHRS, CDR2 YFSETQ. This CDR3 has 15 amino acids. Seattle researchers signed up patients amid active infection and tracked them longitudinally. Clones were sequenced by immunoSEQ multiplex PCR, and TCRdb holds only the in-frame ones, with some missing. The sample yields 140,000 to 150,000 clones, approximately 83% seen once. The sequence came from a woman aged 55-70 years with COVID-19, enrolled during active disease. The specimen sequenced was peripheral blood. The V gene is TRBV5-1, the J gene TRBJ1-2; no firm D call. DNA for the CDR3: TGCGCCAGCAGCTTGGCCGCCCCGGGGATCTATGGCTACACCTTC. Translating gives CASSLAAPGIYGYTF. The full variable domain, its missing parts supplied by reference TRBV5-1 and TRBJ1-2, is KAGVTQTPRYLIKTRGQQVTLSCSPISGHRSVSWYQQTPGQGLQFLFEYFSETQRNKGNFPGRFSGRQFSNSRSEMNVSTLELGDSALYLCASSLAAPGIYGYTFGSGTRLTVV.